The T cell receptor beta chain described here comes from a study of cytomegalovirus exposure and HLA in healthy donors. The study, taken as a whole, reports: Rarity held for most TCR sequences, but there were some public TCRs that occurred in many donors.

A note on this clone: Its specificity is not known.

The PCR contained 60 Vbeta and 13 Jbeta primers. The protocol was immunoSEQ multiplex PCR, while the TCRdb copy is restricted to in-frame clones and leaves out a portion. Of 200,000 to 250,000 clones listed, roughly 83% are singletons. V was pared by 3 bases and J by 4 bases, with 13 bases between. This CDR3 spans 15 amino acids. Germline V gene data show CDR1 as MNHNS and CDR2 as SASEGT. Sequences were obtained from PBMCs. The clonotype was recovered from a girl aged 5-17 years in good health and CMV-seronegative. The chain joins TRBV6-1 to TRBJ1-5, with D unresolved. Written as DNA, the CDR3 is TGTGCCAGCAGTGAGCAGGAGGTGGGGAATCAGCCCCAGCATTTT. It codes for CASSEQEVGNQPQHF.